This T cell receptor beta chain was observed in a study of T cells in Graves' hyperthyroidism and ophthalmopathy. This clonotype was counted between two and nine times. Germline V gene lookup returns CDR1 MNHEY and CDR2 SMNVEV (reference sequence). The CDR3 contains 13 residues. The V gene lost 6 bases and the J gene lost 0 bases, with 8 bases spanning the gap. The investigators amplified TCR beta CDR3 regions from RNA transcripts. Carried out on the TCR CDR3, a first-round RT-PCR used the HTBI primer set. MiXCR, applied by TCRdb to the multiplex PCR reads, yields one record per CDR3 protein. The sample holds hundreds of thousands of distinct CDR3 sequences, 11% to 15% seen once. The authors obtained PBMCs from 9 to 10 ml of fresh peripheral blood.

J is TRBJ1-1 and V is TRBV27; D possibly corresponds to TRBD1 (5 bases). The sequencing sample was made of blood. This receptor was obtained from a man aged 50 to 59 with Graves' ophthalmopathy. The CDR3 DNA follows: TGTGCCAGCAGACCGGGGCTGAACACTGAAGCTTTCTTT. It codes for CASRPGLNTEAFF.